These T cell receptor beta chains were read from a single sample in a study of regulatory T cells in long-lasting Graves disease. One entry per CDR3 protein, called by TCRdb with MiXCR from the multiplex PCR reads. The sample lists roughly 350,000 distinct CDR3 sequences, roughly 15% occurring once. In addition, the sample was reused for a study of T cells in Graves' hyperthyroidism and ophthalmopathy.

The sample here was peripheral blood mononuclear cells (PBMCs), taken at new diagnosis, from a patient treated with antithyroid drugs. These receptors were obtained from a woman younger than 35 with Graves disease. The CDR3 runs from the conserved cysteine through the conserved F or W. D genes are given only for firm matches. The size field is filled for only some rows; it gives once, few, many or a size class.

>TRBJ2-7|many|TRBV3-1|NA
CASSQVPRALYF
TGTGCCAGCAGCCAAGTTCCGCGAGCATTGTACTTC
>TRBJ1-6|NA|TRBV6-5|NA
CASSYSFGGGISPLHF
TGTGCCAGCAGTTACTCTTTTGGGGGCGGTATTTCACCCCTCCACTTT
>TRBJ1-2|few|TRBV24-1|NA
CATSEGRTYGYTF
TGTGCCACCAGCGAAGGACGGACCTATGGCTACACCTTC
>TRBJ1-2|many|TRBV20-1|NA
CSARDATAYYGYTF
TGCAGTGCTAGAGATGCGACAGCGTACTATGGCTACACCTTC
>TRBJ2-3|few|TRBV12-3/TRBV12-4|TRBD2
CASSLGLAGGTQYF
TGTGCCAGCAGTTTAGGACTAGCGGGAGGTACGCAGTATTTT
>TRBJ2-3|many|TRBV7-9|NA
CASSASPRAAPTDTQYF
TGTGCCAGCAGCGCCTCCCCTAGGGCTGCCCCTACAGATACGCAGTATTTT
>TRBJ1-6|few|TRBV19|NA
CASSTLGIHSPLHF
TGTGCCAGTAGTACCCTTGGCATCCATTCACCCCTCCACTTT
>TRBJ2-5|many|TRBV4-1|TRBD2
CASSRELAGGMETQYF
TGCGCCAGCAGCCGTGAGTTAGCGGGAGGTATGGAGACCCAGTACTTC
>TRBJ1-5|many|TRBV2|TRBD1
CASSDDRGNQPQHF
TGTGCCAGCAGTGACGACAGGGGCAATCAGCCCCAGCATTTT
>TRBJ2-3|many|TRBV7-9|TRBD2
CASSRTSGGTQYF
TGTGCCAGCAGCCGGACTAGCGGGGGAACGCAGTATTTT
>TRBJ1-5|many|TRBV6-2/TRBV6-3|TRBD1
CASSWTGNQPQHF
TGTGCCAGCAGCTGGACAGGGAACCAGCCCCAGCATTTT
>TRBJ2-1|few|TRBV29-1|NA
CSVGGPGNEQFF
TGCAGCGTTGGCGGGCCGGGGAATGAGCAGTTCTTC
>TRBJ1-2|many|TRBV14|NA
CASSQRSGTGLGYTF
TGTGCCAGCAGCCAACGATCCGGGACCGGTCTTGGCTACACCTTC
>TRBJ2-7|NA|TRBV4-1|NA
CASSPRNIRDPDHYEQYF
TGCGCCAGCAGCCCCCGAAATATCCGGGACCCCGACCACTACGAGCAGTACTTC
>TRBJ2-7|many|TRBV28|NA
CASSPPDDSSYEQYF
TGTGCCAGCAGTCCCCCAGACGACAGCTCCTACGAGCAGTACTTC
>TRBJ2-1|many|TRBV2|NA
CASSDNLASEQFF
TGTGCCAGCAGTGATAACTTAGCAAGTGAGCAGTTCTTC
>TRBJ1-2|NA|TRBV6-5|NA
CASSYSPGSYGYTF
TGTGCCAGCAGTTACTCTCCAGGCTCCTATGGCTACACCTTC
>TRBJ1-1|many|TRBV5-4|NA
CASSLMRGATEAFF
TGTGCCAGCAGCTTGATGCGAGGTGCGACTGAAGCTTTCTTT
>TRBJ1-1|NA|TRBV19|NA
CASKLGGGMNTEAFF
TGTGCCAGCAAATTGGGGGGGGGAATGAACACTGAAGCTTTCTTT
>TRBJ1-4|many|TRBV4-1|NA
CASSQPLGLREKLFF
TGCGCCAGCAGCCAGCCTCTCGGCTTGCGCGAAAAACTGTTTTTT
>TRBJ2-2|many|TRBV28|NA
CASGGYTGELFF
TGTGCCAGCGGGGGCTACACCGGGGAGCTGTTTTTT
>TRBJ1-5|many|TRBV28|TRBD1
CASSPIRDRGLVGSQHF
TGTGCCAGCAGCCCAATCCGGGACAGGGGTCTCGTGGGGTCCCAGCATTTT
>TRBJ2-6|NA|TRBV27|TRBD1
CASKLGQGSSGANVLTF
TGTGCCAGCAAGCTGGGACAGGGCTCCTCTGGGGCCAACGTCCTGACTTTC
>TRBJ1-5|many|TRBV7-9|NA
CASSLEPSNQPQHF
TGTGCCAGCAGCTTAGAACCGAGCAATCAGCCCCAGCATTTT
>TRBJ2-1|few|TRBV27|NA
CASIAHNEQFF
TGTGCCAGCATCGCTCACAATGAGCAGTTCTTC
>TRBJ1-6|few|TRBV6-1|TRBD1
CASSTTGLRFYNSPLHF
TGTGCCAGCAGTACGACAGGGCTCCGCTTCTATAATTCACCCCTCCACTTT
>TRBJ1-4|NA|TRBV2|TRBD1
CASSSRTGDNEKLFF
TGTGCCAGCAGCAGTAGGACAGGGGATAATGAAAAACTGTTTTTT
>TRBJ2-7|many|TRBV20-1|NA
CSARVGASYEQYF
TGCAGTGCTAGGGTCGGGGCGTCCTACGAGCAGTACTTC
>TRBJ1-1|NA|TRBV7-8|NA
CASSGGVSRGTEAFF
TGTGCCAGCAGTGGCGGGGTATCCCGGGGCACTGAAGCTTTCTTT
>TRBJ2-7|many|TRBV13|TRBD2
CASSLGQRGWSYEQYF
TGTGCCAGCAGCTTAGGCCAGCGGGGTTGGTCCTACGAGCAGTACTTC
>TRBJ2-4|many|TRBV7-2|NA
CASSSTKTKNLPFMGAKNIQYF
TGTGCCAGCAGCTCCACGAAAACCAAGAACTTGCCCTTTATGGGAGCCAAAAACATTCAGTACTTC
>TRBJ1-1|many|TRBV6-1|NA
CASRTWSSSEAFF
TGTGCCAGCAGGACCTGGAGTAGTTCTGAAGCTTTCTTT
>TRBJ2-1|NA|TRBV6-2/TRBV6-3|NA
CASSELGTEQFF
TGTGCCAGCAGTGAATTAGGGACAGAGCAGTTCTTC
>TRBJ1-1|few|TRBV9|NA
CASSVDQGGEAFF
TGTGCCAGCAGCGTAGACCAGGGAGGGGAAGCTTTCTTT
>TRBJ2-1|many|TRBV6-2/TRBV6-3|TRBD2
CASSQTRTSGSNEQFF
TGTGCCAGCAGCCAAACCAGGACTAGCGGGAGCAATGAGCAGTTCTTC
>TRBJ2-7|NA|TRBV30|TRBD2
CAWSVLGGSLSYEQYF
TGTGCCTGGAGTGTACTCGGGGGGAGTCTCTCCTACGAGCAGTACTTC
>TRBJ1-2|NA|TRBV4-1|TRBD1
CASSPRTGLNYGYTF
TGCGCCAGCAGCCCCCGGACAGGCCTTAACTATGGCTACACCTTC
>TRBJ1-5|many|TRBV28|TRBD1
CASRYSGTGRGQPQHF
TGTGCCAGCAGATACTCCGGGACAGGGAGGGGGCAGCCCCAGCATTTT
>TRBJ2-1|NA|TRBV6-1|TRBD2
CASTKGLAGEPYNEQFF
TGTGCCAGCACCAAAGGACTAGCGGGAGAACCCTACAATGAGCAGTTCTTC
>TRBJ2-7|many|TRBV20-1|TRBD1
CSANRDRDTYEQYF
TGCAGTGCGAACCGGGACAGGGACACCTACGAGCAGTACTTC
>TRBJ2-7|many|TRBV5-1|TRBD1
CASSLAGGSEQYF
TGCGCCAGCAGCCTCGCAGGGGGCAGCGAGCAGTACTTC
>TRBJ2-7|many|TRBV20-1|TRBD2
CSARALPVLAGEGFEQYF
TGCAGTGCTAGAGCCCTGCCCGTCCTAGCGGGAGAAGGATTCGAGCAGTACTTC
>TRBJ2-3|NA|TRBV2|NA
CASRGFSTDTQYF
TGTGCCAGCAGAGGTTTTAGCACAGATACGCAGTATTTT
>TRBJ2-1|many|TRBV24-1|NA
CATSGFRQQTWNEQFF
TGTGCCACCAGTGGATTCCGGCAGCAGACCTGGAATGAGCAGTTCTTC
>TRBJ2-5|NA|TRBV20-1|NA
CSARKEGKTQYF
TGCAGTGCTAGAAAAGAGGGGAAGACCCAGTACTTC
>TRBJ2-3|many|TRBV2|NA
CASSRGGTSTDTQYF
TGTGCCAGCAGCCGGGGCGGGACTAGCACAGATACGCAGTATTTT
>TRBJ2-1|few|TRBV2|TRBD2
CASSSLAGGHGEQFF
TGTGCCAGCAGTTCACTAGCGGGAGGGCACGGTGAGCAGTTCTTC
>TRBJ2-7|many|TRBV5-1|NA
CASGRDYEQYF
TGCGCCAGCGGGCGGGACTACGAGCAGTACTTC
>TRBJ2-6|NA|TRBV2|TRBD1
CASRPGQGSFSGANVLTF
TGTGCCAGCAGGCCGGGACAGGGCAGCTTCTCTGGGGCCAACGTCCTGACTTTC
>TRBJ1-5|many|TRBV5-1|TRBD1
CASSSGTGGGQPQHF
TGCGCCAGCAGCTCTGGGACAGGGGGCGGTCAGCCCCAGCATTTT
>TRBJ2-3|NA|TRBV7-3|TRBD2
CASSTSSGADTQYF
TGTGCCAGCAGCACCTCGAGCGGGGCAGATACGCAGTATTTT
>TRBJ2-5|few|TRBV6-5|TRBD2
CASSYSPSGRETQYF
TGTGCCAGCAGTTACTCGCCTAGCGGTAGGGAGACCCAGTACTTC
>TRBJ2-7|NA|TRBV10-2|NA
CASSVRAGFYEQYF
TGCGCCAGCAGTGTCAGGGCGGGGTTCTACGAGCAGTACTTC
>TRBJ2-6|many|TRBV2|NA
CASRPGANVLTF
TGTGCCAGCAGGCCTGGGGCCAACGTCCTGACTTTC
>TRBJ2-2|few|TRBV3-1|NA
CASSQVQRATGELFF
TGTGCCAGCAGCCAAGTACAGCGGGCCACCGGGGAGCTGTTTTTT